A selection of T cell receptor beta chains follows, all from one sample in a study of blood T cell repertoires in COVID-19. Clones were read by immunoSEQ multiplex PCR, and TCRdb kept only the in-frame ones, dropping some. The sample has fewer than 500,000 clones; roughly 85% are singletons. The sample taken for sequencing was peripheral blood. These receptors originate from a woman under 40 with active or convalescent COVID-19. The CDR3 runs from the conserved cysteine through the conserved F or W. A D gene is named only where the DNA matches it firmly. Size tells how often a clone was seen (once, few, many) or the class of an expanded clone, and some rows leave it out.

v_gene	j_gene	abundance	d_gene	len	CDR3nt	CDR3aa
TRBV5-1	TRBJ2-5	NA	TRBD2	15	TGCGCCAGCAGCCGGGGCGGGGGGATAAAGGAGACCCAGTACTTC	CASSRGGGIKETQYF
TRBV11-3	TRBJ2-3	NA	NA	15	TGTGCCAGCAGCCCTTCGAGGTATGACACAGATACGCAGTATTTT	CASSPSRYDTDTQYF
TRBV6-6	TRBJ2-7	NA	NA	13	TGTGTCAGCAGTGTGATCTACGGGTCCGAGCAGTACTTC	CVSSVIYGSEQYF
TRBV5-1	TRBJ2-7	once	NA	14	TGCGCCAGCAGCTTGCGAACAGGATATAACGAGCAGTACTTC	CASSLRTGYNEQYF
TRBV24-1	TRBJ2-5	NA	NA	14	TGTGCCACCAGTGATTCGGGGAGCCGGGAGACCCAGTACTTC	CATSDSGSRETQYF
TRBV2	TRBJ1-4	NA	NA	13	TGTGCCAGCAGCAGGGGTTCGGGGGAAAAACTGTTTTTT	CASSRGSGEKLFF
TRBV4-1	TRBJ1-6	NA	NA	21	TGCGCCAGCAGCCAAGATCAGGGTAAGGTGGGGCAGTCGGCCTATAATTCACCCCTCCACTTT	CASSQDQGKVGQSAYNSPLHF
TRBV5-1	TRBJ1-2	NA	NA	14	TGCGCCAGCAGCTCGGACAGTACTAACTATGGCTACACCTTC	CASSSDSTNYGYTF
TRBV10-3	TRBJ1-2	NA	NA	13	TGTGCCACCAAGAGGGCGGGTGCCTATGGCTACACCTTC	CATKRAGAYGYTF
TRBV29-1	TRBJ2-6	NA	NA	15	TGCAGCGTTGAGGCAGGGGCTGGAGGGGCCAACGTCCTGACTTTC	CSVEAGAGGANVLTF
TRBV18	TRBJ1-2	NA	TRBD1	15	TGTGCCAGCTCCCGGGACAGGACAACTAACTATGGCTACACCTTC	CASSRDRTTNYGYTF
TRBV4-1	TRBJ2-3	NA	NA	16	TGCGCCAGCAGCCAAGTGACAGGCCTAGGCGTAGATACGCAGTATTTT	CASSQVTGLGVDTQYF